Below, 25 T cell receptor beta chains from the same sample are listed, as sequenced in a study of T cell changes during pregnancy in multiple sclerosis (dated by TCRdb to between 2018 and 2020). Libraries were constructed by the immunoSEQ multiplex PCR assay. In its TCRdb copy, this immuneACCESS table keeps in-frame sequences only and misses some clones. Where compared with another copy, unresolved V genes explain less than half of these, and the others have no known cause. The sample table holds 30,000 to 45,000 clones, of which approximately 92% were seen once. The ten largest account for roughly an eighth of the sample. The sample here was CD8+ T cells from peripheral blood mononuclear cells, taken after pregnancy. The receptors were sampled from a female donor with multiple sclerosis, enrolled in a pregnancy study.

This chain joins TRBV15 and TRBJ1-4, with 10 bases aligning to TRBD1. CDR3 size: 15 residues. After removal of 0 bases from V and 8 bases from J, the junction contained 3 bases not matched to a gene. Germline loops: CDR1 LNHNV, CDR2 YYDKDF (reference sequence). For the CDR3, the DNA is TGTGCCACCAGCAGAGAAGGGACAGGGGCCGAAAAACTGTTTTTT. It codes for CATSREGTGAEKLFF.

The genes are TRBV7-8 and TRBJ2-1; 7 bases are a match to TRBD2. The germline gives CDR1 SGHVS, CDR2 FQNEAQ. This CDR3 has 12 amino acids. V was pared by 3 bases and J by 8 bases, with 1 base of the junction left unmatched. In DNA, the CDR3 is TGTGCCAGCAGCTTCGGACTAGATGAGCAGTTCTTC. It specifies CASSFGLDEQFF.

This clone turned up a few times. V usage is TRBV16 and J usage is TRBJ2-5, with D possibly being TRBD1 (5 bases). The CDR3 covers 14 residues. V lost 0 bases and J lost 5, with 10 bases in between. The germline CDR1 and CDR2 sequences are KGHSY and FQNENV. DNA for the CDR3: TGTGCCAGCAGCCAATCGGGGCTCGTGGAGACCCAGTACTTC. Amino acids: CASSQSGLVETQYF.

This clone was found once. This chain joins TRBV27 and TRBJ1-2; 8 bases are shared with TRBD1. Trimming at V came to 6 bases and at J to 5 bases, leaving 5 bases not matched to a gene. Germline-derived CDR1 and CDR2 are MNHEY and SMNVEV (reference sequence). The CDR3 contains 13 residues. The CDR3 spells CASRPGGKYGYTF. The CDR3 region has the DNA TGTGCCAGCAGGCCAGGGGGCAAATATGGCTACACCTTC.

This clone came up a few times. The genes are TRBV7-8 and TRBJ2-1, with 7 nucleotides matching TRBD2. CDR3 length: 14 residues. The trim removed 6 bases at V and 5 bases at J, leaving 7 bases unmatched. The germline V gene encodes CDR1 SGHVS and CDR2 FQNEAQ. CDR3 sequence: CASSPSGINNEQFF. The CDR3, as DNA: TGTGCCAGCAGTCCAAGCGGGATAAACAATGAGCAGTTCTTC.

The CDR3 region has the DNA TGTGCCAGCAGCCGTCCGAGGGAGACCCAGTACTTC. Its translation: CASSRPRETQYF. This chain connects TRBV6-5 to TRBJ2-5; no firm D call. Per the germline V gene, CDR1 is MNHEY and CDR2 is SVGAGI. This CDR3 has 12 residues. Trimming cost V 6 bases and J 5 bases, with 10 bases left between them.

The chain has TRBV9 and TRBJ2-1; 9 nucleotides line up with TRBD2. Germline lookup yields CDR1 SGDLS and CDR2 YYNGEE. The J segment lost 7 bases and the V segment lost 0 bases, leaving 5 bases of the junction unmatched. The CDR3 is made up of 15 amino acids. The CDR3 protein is CASSVEGGGGNEQFF. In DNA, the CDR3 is TGTGCCAGCAGCGTAGAGGGCGGGGGGGGTAATGAGCAGTTCTTC.

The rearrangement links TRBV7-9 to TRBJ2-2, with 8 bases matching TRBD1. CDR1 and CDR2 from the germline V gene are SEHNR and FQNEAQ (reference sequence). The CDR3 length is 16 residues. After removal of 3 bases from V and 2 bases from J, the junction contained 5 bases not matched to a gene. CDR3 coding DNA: TGTGCCAGCAGCTTGGCAGGGGGCAGAAACACCGGGGAGCTGTTTTTT. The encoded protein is CASSLAGGRNTGELFF.

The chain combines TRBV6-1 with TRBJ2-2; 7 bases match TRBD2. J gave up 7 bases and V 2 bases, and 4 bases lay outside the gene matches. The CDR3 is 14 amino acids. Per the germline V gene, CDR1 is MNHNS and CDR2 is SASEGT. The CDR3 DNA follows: TGTGCCAGCAGTGAACGTACGGGGGGCGGGGAGCTGTTTTTT. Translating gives CASSERTGGGELFF.

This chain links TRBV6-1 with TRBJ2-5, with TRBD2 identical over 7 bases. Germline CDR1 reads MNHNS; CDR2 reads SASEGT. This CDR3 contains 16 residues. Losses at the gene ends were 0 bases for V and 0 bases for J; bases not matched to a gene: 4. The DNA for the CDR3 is TGTGCCAGCAGTGAAGCTGAGCGGGATTACCAAGAGACCCAGTACTTC. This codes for CASSEAERDYQETQYF.

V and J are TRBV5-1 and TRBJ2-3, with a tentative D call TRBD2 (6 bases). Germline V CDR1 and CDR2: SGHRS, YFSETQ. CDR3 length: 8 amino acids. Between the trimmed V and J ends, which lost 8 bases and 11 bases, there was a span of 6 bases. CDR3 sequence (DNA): TGCGCCAGGGGGGGGCAGTATTTT. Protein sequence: CARGGQYF.

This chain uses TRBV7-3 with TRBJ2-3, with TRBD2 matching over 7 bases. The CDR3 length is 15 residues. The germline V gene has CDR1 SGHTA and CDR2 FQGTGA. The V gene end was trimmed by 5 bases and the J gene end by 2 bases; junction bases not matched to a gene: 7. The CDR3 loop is CASSLVGRDTDTQYF. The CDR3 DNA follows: TGTGCCAGCAGCCTCGTAGGGAGGGACACAGATACGCAGTATTTT.

The CDR3, as DNA: TGTGCCAGCAACGGGACAGGGGTGCGTGCCGGGGAGCTGTTTTTT. Its translation is CASNGTGVRAGELFF. The rearrangement uses TRBV6-5 and TRBJ2-2, with 10 bases lining up with TRBD1. V was pared by 7 bases and J by 6 bases, with 8 bases of the junction left unmatched. This CDR3 has 15 residues. CDR1 and CDR2 from the germline V gene are MNHEY and SVGAGI.

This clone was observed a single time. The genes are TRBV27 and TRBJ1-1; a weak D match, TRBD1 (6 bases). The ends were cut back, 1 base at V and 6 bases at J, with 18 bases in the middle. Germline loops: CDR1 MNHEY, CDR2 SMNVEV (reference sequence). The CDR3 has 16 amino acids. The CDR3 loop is CASSLYRGAVPAEAFF. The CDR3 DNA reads TGTGCCAGCAGTTTATACCGGGGGGCAGTGCCCGCTGAAGCTTTCTTT.

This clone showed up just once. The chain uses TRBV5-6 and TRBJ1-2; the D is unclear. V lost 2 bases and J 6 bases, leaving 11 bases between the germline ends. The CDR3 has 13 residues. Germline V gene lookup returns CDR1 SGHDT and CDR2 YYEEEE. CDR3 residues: CASSFERLDGYTF. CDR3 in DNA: TGTGCCAGCAGCTTCGAGAGGCTCGATGGCTACACCTTC.

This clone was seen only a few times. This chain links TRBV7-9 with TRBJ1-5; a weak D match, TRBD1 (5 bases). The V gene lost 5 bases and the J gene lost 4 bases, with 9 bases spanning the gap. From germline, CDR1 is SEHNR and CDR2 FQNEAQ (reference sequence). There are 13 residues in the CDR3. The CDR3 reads CASSPGSNQPQHF. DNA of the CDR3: TGTGCCAGCAGCCCAGGGTCTAATCAGCCCCAGCATTTT.

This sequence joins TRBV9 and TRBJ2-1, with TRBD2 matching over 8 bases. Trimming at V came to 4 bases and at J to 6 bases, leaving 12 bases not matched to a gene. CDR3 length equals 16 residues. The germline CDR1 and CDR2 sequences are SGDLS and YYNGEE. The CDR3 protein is CASSPPGGAGVNEQFF. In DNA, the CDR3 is TGTGCCAGCAGCCCCCCCGGGGGAGCGGGAGTCAATGAGCAGTTCTTC.

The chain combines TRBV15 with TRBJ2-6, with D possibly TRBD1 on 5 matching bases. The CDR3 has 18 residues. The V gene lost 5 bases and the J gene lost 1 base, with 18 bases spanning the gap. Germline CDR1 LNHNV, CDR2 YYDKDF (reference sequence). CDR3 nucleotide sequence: TGTGCCACCAGCCGAGTACAGGTAGTAGGGTCTGGGGCCAACGTCCTGACTTTC. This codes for CATSRVQVVGSGANVLTF.

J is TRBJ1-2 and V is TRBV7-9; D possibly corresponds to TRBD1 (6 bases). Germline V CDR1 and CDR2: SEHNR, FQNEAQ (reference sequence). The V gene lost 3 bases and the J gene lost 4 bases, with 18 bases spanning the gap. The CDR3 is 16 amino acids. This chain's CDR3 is CASSFNDRSPRYGYTF. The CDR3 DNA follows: TGTGCCAGCAGCTTCAATGACAGGAGCCCCCGCTATGGCTACACCTTC. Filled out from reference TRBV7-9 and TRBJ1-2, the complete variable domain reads DTGVSQNPRHKITKRGQNVTFRCDPISEHNRLYWYRQTLGQGPEFLTYFQNEAQLEKSRLLSDRFSAERPKGSFSTLEIQRTEQGDSAMYLCASSFNDRSPRYGYTFGSGTRLTVV.

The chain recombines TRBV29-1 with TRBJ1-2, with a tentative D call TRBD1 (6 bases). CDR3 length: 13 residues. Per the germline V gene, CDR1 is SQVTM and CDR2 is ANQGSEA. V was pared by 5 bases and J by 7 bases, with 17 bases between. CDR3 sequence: CSVRAGVLGGYTF. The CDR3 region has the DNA TGCAGCGTTAGGGCAGGGGTTCTTGGTGGCTACACCTTC.

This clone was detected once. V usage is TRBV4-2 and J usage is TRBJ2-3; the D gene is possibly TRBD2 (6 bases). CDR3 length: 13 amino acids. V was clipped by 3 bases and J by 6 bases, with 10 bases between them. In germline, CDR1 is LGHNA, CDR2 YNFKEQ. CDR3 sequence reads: CASSQGGGDTQYF. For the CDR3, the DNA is TGTGCCAGCAGCCAGGGGGGTGGTGATACGCAGTATTTT.

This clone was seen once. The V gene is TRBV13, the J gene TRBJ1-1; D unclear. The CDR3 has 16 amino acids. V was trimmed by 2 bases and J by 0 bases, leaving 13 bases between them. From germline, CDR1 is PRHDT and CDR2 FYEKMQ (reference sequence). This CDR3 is CASSLHRAFMNTEAFF. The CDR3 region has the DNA TGTGCCAGCAGCTTACACAGAGCCTTCATGAACACTGAAGCTTTCTTT.

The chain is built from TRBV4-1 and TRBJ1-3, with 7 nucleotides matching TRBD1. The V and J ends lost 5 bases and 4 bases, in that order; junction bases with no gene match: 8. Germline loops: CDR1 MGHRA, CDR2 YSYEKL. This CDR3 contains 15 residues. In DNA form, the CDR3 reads TGCGCCAGCAGCATGCGACAGGGTTCGGGAAACACCATATATTTT. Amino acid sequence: CASSMRQGSGNTIYF.

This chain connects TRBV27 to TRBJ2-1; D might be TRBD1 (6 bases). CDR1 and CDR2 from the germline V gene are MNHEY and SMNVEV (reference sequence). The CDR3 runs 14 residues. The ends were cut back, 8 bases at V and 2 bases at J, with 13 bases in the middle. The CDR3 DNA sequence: TGTGCCAGCTGCAAAGGGGGTACCTACAATGAGCAGTTCTTC. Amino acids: CASCKGGTYNEQFF.

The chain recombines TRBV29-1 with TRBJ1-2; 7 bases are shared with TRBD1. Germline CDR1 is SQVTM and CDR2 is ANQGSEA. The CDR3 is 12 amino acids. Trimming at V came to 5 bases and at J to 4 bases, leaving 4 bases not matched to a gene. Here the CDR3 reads CSVPQGGYGYTF. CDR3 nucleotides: TGCAGCGTTCCGCAGGGGGGCTATGGCTACACCTTC.